The clone carrying this TCR beta chain was picked up a small number of times. Genomic DNA templated the TCR beta VDJ and CDR3 profiling. TCRdb fed the reads into MiXCR, producing one record per CDR3 protein. The repertoire holds around 42,000 distinct CDR3 sequences, with roughly three fifths as singletons. By flow cytometry, patients selected for sequencing had shown an expansion of CD8+CD57+ cells. Germline V CDR1 and CDR2: ENHRY, SYGVKD. V gave up 3 bases and J gave up 5 bases, with 19 bases separating them. CDR3 length equals 16 residues. This specimen comes from a study of CD8+CD57+ T cells in acquired aplastic anemia.

The chain is built from TRBV10-3 and TRBJ1-2; the D is unclear. The specimen was sorted CD4+, CD8+, or CD8+CD57+ T cells (not recorded which) from PBMCs. The TCR comes from a human donor with aplastic anemia. The CDR3 nucleotides are TGTGCCATCAGTGACGGCCGTACCCCCCTTCGGTATGGCTACACCTTC. This encodes CAISDGRTPLRYGYTF.